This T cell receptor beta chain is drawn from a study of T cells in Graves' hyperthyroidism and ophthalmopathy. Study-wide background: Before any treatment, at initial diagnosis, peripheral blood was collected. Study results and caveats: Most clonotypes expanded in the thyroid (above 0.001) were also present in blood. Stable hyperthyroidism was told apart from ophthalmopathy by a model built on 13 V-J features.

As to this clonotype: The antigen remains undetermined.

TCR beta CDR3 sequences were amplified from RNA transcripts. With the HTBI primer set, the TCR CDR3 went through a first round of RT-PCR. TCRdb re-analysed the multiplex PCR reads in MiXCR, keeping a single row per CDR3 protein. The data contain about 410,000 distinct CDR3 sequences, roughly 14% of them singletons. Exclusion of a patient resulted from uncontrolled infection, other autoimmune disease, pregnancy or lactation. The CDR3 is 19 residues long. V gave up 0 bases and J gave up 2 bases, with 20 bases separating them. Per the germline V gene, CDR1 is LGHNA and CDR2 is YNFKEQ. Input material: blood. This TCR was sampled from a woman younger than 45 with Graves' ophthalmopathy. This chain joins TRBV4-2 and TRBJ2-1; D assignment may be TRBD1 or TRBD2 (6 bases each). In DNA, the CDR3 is TGTGCCAGCAGCCAAGACCCCCAGATTGGGGGGCACACCTACAATGAGCAGTTCTTC. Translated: CASSQDPQIGGHTYNEQFF.